Given below is one T cell receptor (beta chain) in context. Its target is unknown. The sample originates from a study of monozygotic twins with inflammatory bowel disease. CDR3 length: 15 amino acids. In germline, CDR1 is DFQATT, CDR2 SNEGSKA (reference sequence). TCRdb reprocessed the 5' RACE reads and stores each CDR3 protein as one record, lacking DNA. Listed are over 110,000 distinct CDR3 sequences; 2% to 2.5% falls within the top ten. Study observations and caveats: There was no way to distinguish the different T cell subtypes.

Whole blood supplied total RNA, and T cells were not sorted. The V call is TRBV20-1, the J call TRBJ2-3; the TCRdb D gene call, TRBD2, has no DNA to confirm it. The sequencing input was blood. The TCR sequence derives from a human donor with ulcerative colitis or Crohn's disease, or a healthy co-twin of an affected twin (not recorded which). The CDR3 is CSASLAGGSTDTQYF.